This T cell receptor beta chain is drawn from a study of blood T cell repertoires in COVID-19. About the study: Material from acute and convalescent COVID-19 was sourced from the United States, Italy and Spain. T cells, B-cell-depleted T cells, or PBMCs provided the cDNA or gDNA that served as material.

The CDR3 is 15 amino acids. Germline V gene sequence: CDR1 MNHEY, CDR2 SVGAGI. V was clipped by 4 bases and J by 8 bases; unmatched bases: 11. In the original processing: Using reference gene primer amplification, nucleated cell counts were estimated. The data were produced by immunoSEQ multiplex PCR, yet TCRdb's version contains in-frame clones alone and is incomplete. V and J calls and clone size are copied from that table; D and trimming were computed from the DNA. This sample has around 260,000 clones, with 70% to 90% found just once. This receptor was taken from a man in his sixties who had recovered from COVID-19. The chain combines TRBV6-5 with TRBJ1-2, with 9 bases aligning to TRBD1. Source material: peripheral blood. The CDR3 loop reads CASSSYRTGDGGYTF. CDR3 sequence (DNA): TGTGCCAGCAGTTCTTATCGGACAGGGGATGGAGGCTACACCTTC.